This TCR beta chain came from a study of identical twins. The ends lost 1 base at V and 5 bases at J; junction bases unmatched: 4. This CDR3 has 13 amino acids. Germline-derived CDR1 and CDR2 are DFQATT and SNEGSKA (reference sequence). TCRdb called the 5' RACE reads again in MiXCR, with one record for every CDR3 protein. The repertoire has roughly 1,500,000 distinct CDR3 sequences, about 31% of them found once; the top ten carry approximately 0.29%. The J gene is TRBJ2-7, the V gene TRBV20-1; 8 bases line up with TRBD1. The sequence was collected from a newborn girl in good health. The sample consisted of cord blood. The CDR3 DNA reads TGCAGTGCTAGAGGGACAGGGATAAACGAGCAGTACTTC. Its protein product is CSARGTGINEQYF.